Here is one TCR beta chain with its context. Its binding antigen is unknown. The conserved phenylalanine or tryptophan normally closing the CDR3 is absent here, so this likely arose from a read error. The sample originates from a study of siplizumab effects on memory and regulatory T cells (dated by TCRdb to about 2019). With respect to the entire study: The study examined how the anti-CD2 antibody siplizumab affects alloreactive T-cell subsets in allogeneic mixed lymphocyte reactions built from human PBMCs. General conclusions and limits of the study: The cumulative frequency of alloreactive sequences traceable to unstimulated CD4+ memory T cells was significantly reduced by siplizumab. About 80-96% of proliferating CD4+ or CD8+ clones could not be given a naive or memory phenotype. Because sequences below about 10^-5 frequency were poorly captured, only a minor fraction of alloreactive clones could be mapped to unstimulated subsets. Of the alloreactive CD4+ clones that could be mapped, the Treg-derived share averaged almost 70% with siplizumab compared with about 25% in control reactions. No functional confirmation was obtained for the suppressive function of proliferating Tregs from siplizumab cultures. Compared with memory T cells, unstimulated naive T cells appeared more diverse, and naive cells seemed to make a substantial contribution to the alloresponse.

Sorted unstimulated T cells and proliferating T cells recovered from mixed lymphocyte reactions underwent TCRbeta CDR3 sequencing. Fresh whole blood from under 13 HLA-typed healthy donors was used as the source from which PBMCs were isolated. Unstimulated CD4+ non-regulatory T cells were FACS-sorted to map the origin of alloreactive clones. Library method: the immunoSEQ multiplex PCR assay. About 9.9 x 10^4 TCR templates per sample were assayed by the deep sequencing platform. Genomic DNA extracted from sorted T cells was used for TCRbeta CDR3 sequencing. In the original analysis: The R programming language was used for clonal analysis of TCRbeta CDR3 data. Alloreactive CD4+ and CD8+ clones were defined by comparing unstimulated samples with post-reaction CFSE-low samples. Regulatory or non-regulatory origin was assigned to alloreactive CD4+ clones by matching of sequences to sorted unstimulated Treg and non-Treg repertoires. TCRdb re-hosts the immuneACCESS table, in-frame sequences only. Its copies lack some clones; in the studies checked, an unresolved V gene accounts for under half of them, and the cause for the rest is not known. The D gene and trimming were derived from the DNA, and the V and J assignments and clone size from that table. The sample table lists fewer than 100,000 clones, 94% of them with a count of one. The ten largest clones add up to around 0.31% of the sample.

CDR1 KGHSH and CDR2 LQKENI are derived from the germline V gene. V and J lose 3 bases and 7 bases, and a span of 12 bases separates them. The CDR3 totals 13 residues, both ends included. Just the 39-base CDR3 DNA is kept, in frame starting at base 1. The specimen was non-Treg CD4+ T cells sorted from blood. The sample's cell subset or site label is to be understood as: FACS-sorted unstimulated CD4+ non-regulatory T cells. The rearrangement combines TRBV18 with TRBJ1-1, with the D gene call left open. The TCR originated in a human donor in good health. The encoded CDR3 is CASSPYPSGEAFL. The DNA reads as follows: TGTGCCAGCTCACCGTACCCCTCGGGTGAAGCTTTCCTT.